This TCR beta chain was captured by sequencing in a study of human T cells and chemical hapten exposure. Study-level results: The number of TCRs over 1 in 1000 frequency stayed unchanged after DPC.

MiXCR, applied by TCRdb to the RACE reads, yields one record per CDR3 protein. The data contain 110,000 or so distinct CDR3 sequences, about a tenth of them singletons. From germline, CDR1 is MNHEY and CDR2 SVGEGT. This CDR3 has 17 residues. Trimming took 1 base from V and 1 from J; bases not matched to a gene: 6. The sample holds many counts of this clonotype. What it recognizes is unknown. Sample time point: patch test 2, 6 weeks after DPC sensitization. Regarding treatment: therapeutic diphenylcyclopropenone sensitization with weekly scalp DPC. Suited to DPC and affected by alopecia, the donors ranged from 18 to 70 years old.

This receptor was identified in a woman between 40 and 55 years old with alopecia areata. Some clones in this sample may be carry-over from other donors' samples. Sequenced material: whole blood, taken in connection with sensitization to the hapten diphenylcyclopropenone (DPC). The rearrangement joins TRBV6-2 or TRBV6-3 to TRBJ1-2; 10 bases align to TRBD1. The CDR3 sequence is CASSYYRTGGFNYGYTF. Here the CDR3 DNA reads TGTGCCAGCAGTTACTACCGGACAGGGGGATTTAACTATGGCTACACCTTC.